Below, 18 T cell receptor beta chains from the same sample are listed, as sequenced in a study of T-cell reconstitution after alpha-beta-depleted transplantation in children. Molecular barcoding with unique molecular identifiers was used for the TCRbeta library. Via MiXCR, TCRdb re-called the PCR reads, giving one row per CDR3 protein. The sample carries fewer than 350,000 distinct CDR3 sequences, roughly a tenth recorded once. The sample here was PBMCs, taken before TCRalphabeta/CD19-depleted stem cell transplant. The receptors stem from a boy under two years old with acute myeloid leukemia, due to receive a stem cell transplant.

This clonotype has a count of ten or more. V usage is TRBV5-1 and J usage is TRBJ1-2, with D perhaps TRBD1 (6 bases). The germline V gene encodes CDR1 SGHRS and CDR2 YFSETQ. CDR3 length: 15 amino acids. V was cut by 0 bases and J by 3 bases, with 12 bases left in between. DNA of the CDR3: TGCGCCAGCAGCTTGGCCGCAGGGGACTACTATGGCTACACCTTC. Amino acid sequence: CASSLAAGDYYGYTF.

This clonotype occurred many times. The V and J genes are TRBV7-3 and TRBJ2-1; the D gene is possibly TRBD2 (6 bases). CDR3 length equals 13 residues. The germline CDR1 and CDR2 sequences are SGHTA and FQGTGA. The ends were cut back, 4 bases at V and 8 bases at J, with 12 bases in the middle. CDR3 nucleotide sequence: TGTGCCAGCAGCTCCCTAGCGACGGATGAGCAGTTCTTC. Protein sequence: CASSSLATDEQFF. Together with reference TRBV7-3 and TRBJ2-1, the CDR3 gives the full variable domain: GAGVSQTPSNKVTEKGKYVELRCDPISGHTALYWYRQSLGQGPEFLIYFQGTGAADDSGLPNDRFFAVRPEGSVSTLKIQRTERGDSAVYLCASSSLATDEQFFGPGTRLTVL.

This clonotype was observed at least ten times. The chain is built from TRBV24-1 and TRBJ2-5, with 8 bases that match TRBD1. Trimming at V came to 0 bases and at J to 2 bases, leaving 7 bases not matched to a gene. Germline assignment: CDR1 KGHDR and CDR2 SFDVKD. The CDR3 consists of 17 residues. For the CDR3, the DNA is TGTGCCACCAGTGATTTGTCGACAGGGGAAGGGCAAGAGACCCAGTACTTC. It yields the protein CATSDLSTGEGQETQYF.

The genes are TRBV4-2 and TRBJ1-2, with 8 bases identical to TRBD1. J gave up 6 bases and V 0 bases, and 3 bases lay outside the gene matches. In germline, CDR1 is LGHNA, CDR2 YNFKEQ. The CDR3 consists of 14 residues. For the CDR3, the DNA is TGTGCCAGCAGCCAAGAGGGACAGGCCAATGGCTACACCTTC. Translation gives CASSQEGQANGYTF.

This clonotype appeared many times. V usage is TRBV7-2 and J usage is TRBJ2-2; 12 bases line up with TRBD1. Germline V CDR1 and CDR2: SGHTA, FQGNSA. Trimming at V came to 5 bases and at J to 5 bases, leaving 9 bases not matched to a gene. The CDR3 runs to 17 residues. The CDR3 DNA sequence: TGTGCCAGCAGCCCCCTTTGGGACAGGGGGCGAACCGGGGAGCTGTTTTTT. It codes for CASSPLWDRGRTGELFF.

This clonotype was observed many times. The junction departs from the called germline gene at one end, perhaps through a read error. The chain couples TRBV5-1 to TRBJ1-5; D unresolved. The CDR3 is made up of 10 amino acids. Germline V gene lookup returns CDR1 SGHRS and CDR2 YFSETQ. DNA of the CDR3: TGCGCCAGCAGCGCATCCATTATCCCATTT. This codes for CASSASIIPF.

This clonotype was picked up many times. The rearrangement links TRBV4-2 to TRBJ1-4; 11 bases match TRBD1. The germline V gene encodes CDR1 LGHNA and CDR2 YNFKEQ. Unmatched junction bases numbered 10, after V lost 0 bases and J lost 7 bases. The CDR3 has 18 residues. CDR3 residues: CASSQEFEGQGESEKLFF. The DNA for the CDR3 is TGTGCCAGCAGCCAAGAATTTGAGGGACAGGGGGAGAGTGAAAAACTGTTTTTT.

This clonotype was seen ten or more times. This chain links TRBV7-2 with TRBJ2-2, with no clear D. CDR3 length: 15 amino acids. Trimming took off 2 bases at V and 0 bases at J, with 7 bases between the two ends. Germline CDR1 and CDR2: SGHTA and FQGNSA. The CDR3 DNA follows: TGTGCCAGCAGCTTAATTTTCCCGAACACCGGGGAGCTGTTTTTT. Protein: CASSLIFPNTGELFF.

This clonotype was observed many times. The V gene is TRBV7-2, the J gene TRBJ2-1, with TRBD2 matching over 13 bases. Germline V lookup: CDR1 SGHTA, CDR2 FQGNSA. The CDR3 consists of 14 residues. V trimming: 8 bases; J trimming: 8 bases; junction bases outside the gene matches: 6. The CDR3 sequence: CASRTSGSRYEQFF. CDR3 DNA sequence: TGTGCCAGCCGGACTAGCGGGAGTAGATATGAGCAGTTCTTC. Drawing the rest from reference TRBV7-2 and TRBJ2-1, the complete variable domain is GAGVSQSPSNKVTEKGKDVELRCDPISGHTALYWYRQSLGQGLEFLIYFQGNSAPDKSGLPSDRFSAERTGGSVSTLTIQRTQQEDSAVYLCASRTSGSRYEQFFGPGTRLTVL.

This clonotype was recorded at least ten times. V usage is TRBV19 and J usage is TRBJ1-5; 11 bases are a match to TRBD1. The germline CDR1 and CDR2 sequences are LNHDA and SQIVND (reference sequence). This CDR3 spans 16 amino acids. With 5 bases clipped from V and 6 bases from J, the junction kept 9 bases outside the gene matches. CDR3 protein: CASSAKDRGPGQPQHF. The CDR3 bases are TGTGCCAGTAGTGCCAAGGACAGGGGGCCGGGTCAGCCCCAGCATTTT.

This clonotype was counted a few times. The chain uses TRBV5-4 and TRBJ1-6; the D gene is possibly TRBD1 (6 bases). This CDR3 region has 14 residues. V shed 4 bases and J shed 8 bases, with 13 bases lying between them. Germline V CDR1 and CDR2: SGHNT, YYREEE (reference sequence). The DNA of the CDR3 is TGTGCCAGCAGCCCATCGGACAGATATTCACCCCTCCACTTT. It encodes CASSPSDRYSPLHF.

This clonotype was detected many times. The V call is TRBV12-3 or TRBV12-4, the J call TRBJ1-1; D is unresolved. CDR3 length: 15 residues. With 5 bases removed from V and 1 base from J, the gap between germline ends came to 14 bases. The CDR3 sequence: CASSPHEAGNTEAFF. CDR3 nucleotide sequence: TGTGCCAGCAGTCCCCATGAGGCGGGGAACACTGAAGCTTTCTTT.

This clonotype occurred many times. V and J are TRBV11-2 and TRBJ2-5; 7 nucleotides agree with TRBD1. The CDR3 spans 17 residues. The V segment lost 1 base and the J segment 0 bases; nucleotides outside the gene matches: 8. Germline CDR1 SGHAT, CDR2 FQNNGV. The CDR3 region is CASSLGLRQGYQETQYF. CDR3 coding DNA: TGTGCCAGCAGCTTAGGACTGAGACAGGGTTACCAAGAGACCCAGTACTTC.

The chain carries TRBV20-1 and TRBJ1-2; 8 bases agree with TRBD1. The CDR3 contains 14 residues. Unmatched junction bases numbered 5, after V lost 0 bases and J lost 5 bases. The germline V gene has CDR1 DFQATT and CDR2 SNEGSKA (reference sequence). DNA of the CDR3: TGCAGTGCTAGAGATAAGAGACAGGGGTATGGCTACACCTTC. As protein: CSARDKRQGYGYTF.

This clonotype showed up many times. Written as DNA, the CDR3 is TGTGCCAGCAGTTCCCATTTGAAAAGGGTAGGGTACGAGCAGTACTTC. Its translation: CASSSHLKRVGYEQYF. V usage is TRBV12-3 or TRBV12-4 and J usage is TRBJ2-7; D is undetermined. This CDR3 region has 16 residues. V gave up 4 bases and J gave up 4 bases, with 20 bases separating them.

V usage is TRBV4-3 and J usage is TRBJ2-7; D may be TRBD2 (6 bases). Trimming cost V 0 bases and J 2 bases, with 11 bases left between them. Germline CDR1 is LGHNA and CDR2 is YSLEER. The CDR3 is 15 residues long. The CDR3 loop reads CASSQDASDTYEQYF. The CDR3 nucleotides are TGCGCCAGCAGCCAAGATGCTAGCGACACCTACGAGCAGTACTTC.

Many counts were recorded for this clonotype. This chain links TRBV12-3 or TRBV12-4 with TRBJ2-3, with D perhaps TRBD1 or TRBD2 (5 bases each). Trimming removed 4 bases from V and 2 bases from J, with 19 bases in between. The length of the CDR3 is 17 residues. CDR3 DNA sequence: TGTGCCAGCAGTTCCTCCCTCGGGGCGGATAACACAGATACGCAGTATTTT. Its protein product is CASSSSLGADNTDTQYF.

Many counts were recorded for this clonotype. V and J are TRBV25-1 and TRBJ1-4, with a weak D call TRBD1 (6 bases). Trimming took off 6 bases at V and 8 bases at J, with 22 bases between the two ends. Germline V gene lookup returns CDR1 MGHDK and CDR2 SYGVNS. This CDR3 is built from 16 residues. The CDR3 DNA is TGTGCCAGCAGCCGCCCACAGGGAGGGTGGTACGAAAAACTGTTTTTT. Translation: CASSRPQGGWYEKLFF.